Following are 18 T cell receptor beta chains from one sample sequenced in a study of cytomegalovirus exposure and HLA in healthy donors. PCR was performed using 60 Vbeta and 13 Jbeta primers. Sequencing used immunoSEQ multiplex PCR; TCRdb keeps in-frame clones, though not all of them. The top ten hold approximately 5% of the sample, which has 130,000 or so clones, 80% seen once. The sample was PBMCs. The receptors originated from a man younger than 45 in good health and CMV-seronegative.

The chain is built from TRBV7-8 and TRBJ2-3; 10 positions match TRBD2. Losses at the gene ends were 5 bases for V and 5 bases for J; bases not matched to a gene: 13. This CDR3 has 17 residues. Per the germline V gene, CDR1 is SGHVS and CDR2 is FQNEAQ. This CDR3 is CASSPYSGGASGDTQYF. CDR3 DNA sequence: TGTGCCAGCAGCCCCTACAGCGGGGGGGCATCGGGAGATACGCAGTATTTT.

The genes are TRBV7-6 and TRBJ2-3; the D is unclear. Germline V gives CDR1 SGHVS, CDR2 FNYEAQ. V was cut by 1 base and J by 5 bases, with 10 bases left in between. The CDR3 length is 14 residues. The CDR3 loop reads CASSLGVAVDTQYF. CDR3 DNA: TGTGCCAGCAGCTTAGGAGTCGCCGTAGATACGCAGTATTTT.

The chain recombines TRBV6-6 with TRBJ2-7; 9 nucleotides agree with TRBD1. This CDR3 has 15 residues. Germline CDR1 and CDR2: MNHNY and SVGAGI (reference sequence). With 7 bases clipped from V and 0 bases from J, the junction kept 7 bases outside the gene matches. The CDR3 loop is CASNSGTGNSYEQYF. The CDR3 bases are TGTGCCAGCAATTCCGGGACAGGGAACTCCTACGAGCAGTACTTC.

The chain is built from TRBV28 and TRBJ2-1, with D hard to call. Between the trimmed V and J ends, which lost 3 bases and 3 bases, there was a span of 6 bases. The CDR3 is made up of 13 amino acids. Germline V lookup: CDR1 MDHEN, CDR2 SYDVKM. This CDR3 is CASSFPGYNEQFF. The CDR3 DNA is TGTGCCAGCAGTTTTCCGGGCTACAATGAGCAGTTCTTC.

The chain has TRBV6-7 and TRBJ2-3, with 9 bases that match TRBD1. TRBV6-7 is an ORF, with its function uncertain. The CDR3 sequence is 19 residues long. Trimming cost V 0 bases and J 4 bases; bases outside gene matches: 14. The CDR3: CASSYSPEPGQGTPDTQYF. The CDR3 coding sequence is TGTGCCAGCAGTTACTCCCCCGAACCGGGACAGGGTACCCCAGATACGCAGTATTTT.

The rearrangement joins TRBV5-1 to TRBJ1-1, with 10 positions matching TRBD1. CDR1 and CDR2 (germline): SGHRS, YFSETQ. The J segment lost 2 bases and the V segment lost 4 bases, leaving 8 bases of the junction unmatched. This CDR3 contains 16 residues. The CDR3 region is CASSPGTGATNTEAFF. The CDR3 DNA reads TGCGCCAGCAGCCCTGGGACAGGGGCGACCAACACTGAAGCTTTCTTT. Based on the CDR3 plus reference TRBV5-1 and TRBJ1-1, the full variable domain is KAGVTQTPRYLIKTRGQQVTLSCSPISGHRSVSWYQQTPGQGLQFLFEYFSETQRNKGNFPGRFSGRQFSNSRSEMNVSTLELGDSALYLCASSPGTGATNTEAFFGQGTRLTVV.

CDR3 amino acids: CASSGRLAGGRETQYF. As DNA, the CDR3 is TGTGCCAGCAGCGGACGACTAGCGGGGGGCCGGGAGACCCAGTACTTC. The chain recombines TRBV9 with TRBJ2-5; 13 bases match TRBD2. The V segment lost 3 bases and the J segment 5 bases; nucleotides outside the gene matches: 7. The CDR3 runs 16 residues. CDR1 and CDR2 (germline): SGDLS, YYNGEE.

The gene calls are TRBV7-8 and TRBJ1-4; a weak D match, TRBD1 (6 bases). CDR3 size: 15 residues. Trimming left V 2 bases short and J 7 bases short, with 14 bases between. Germline V lookup: CDR1 SGHVS, CDR2 FQNEAQ. CDR3 coding DNA: TGTGCCAGCAGCTTAAAAGGAGGGGGGGTTGAAAAACTGTTTTTT. Encoded protein: CASSLKGGGVEKLFF. Drawing the rest from reference TRBV7-8 and TRBJ1-4, the complete variable domain is GAGVSQSPRYKVAKRGQDVALRCDPISGHVSLFWYQQALGQGPEFLTYFQNEAQLDKSGLPSDRFFAERPEGSVSTLKIQRTQQEDSAVYLCASSLKGGGVEKLFFGSGTQLSVL.

The rearrangement uses TRBV7-8 and TRBJ1-4; TRBD1 matches at 7 bases. V was clipped by 0 bases and J by 10 bases; unmatched bases: 11. The CDR3 contains 16 residues. Germline-derived CDR1 and CDR2 are SGHVS and FQNEAQ. The CDR3 nucleotides read TGTGCCAGCAGCTTAGCGGGAGGACAGGTTCCTGGAAAACTGTTTTTT. As protein: CASSLAGGQVPGKLFF. Based on the CDR3 plus reference TRBV7-8 and TRBJ1-4, the full variable domain is GAGVSQSPRYKVAKRGQDVALRCDPISGHVSLFWYQQALGQGPEFLTYFQNEAQLDKSGLPSDRFFAERPEGSVSTLKIQRTQQEDSAVYLCASSLAGGQVPGKLFFGSGTQLSVL.

J is TRBJ1-4 and V is TRBV6-1, with 10 bases aligning to TRBD1. In germline, CDR1 is MNHNS, CDR2 SASEGT. With 7 bases clipped from V and 2 bases from J, the junction kept 4 bases outside the gene matches. The CDR3 loop spans 15 amino acids. The CDR3 region has the DNA TGTGCCAGCAAAGGACAGGGGGTCACTAATGAAAAACTGTTTTTT. Protein product: CASKGQGVTNEKLFF.

J is TRBJ1-1 and V is TRBV2; D is uncertain. Germline V gives CDR1 SNHLY, CDR2 FYNNEI. V was trimmed by 6 bases and J by 0 bases, leaving 8 bases between them. This CDR3 has 13 residues. CDR3 region: CASSLGMNTEAFF. Written as DNA, the CDR3 is TGTGCCAGCAGCCTAGGTATGAACACTGAAGCTTTCTTT.

This chain joins TRBV7-2 and TRBJ1-5; no clear D gene. Deletions cut 2 bases from V and 2 bases from J, with 10 bases between. This CDR3 contains 15 residues. From germline, CDR1 is SGHTA and CDR2 FQGNSA. CDR3 residues: CASSLHVSGNQPQHF. In DNA, the CDR3 is TGTGCCAGCAGCTTACATGTGAGTGGCAATCAGCCCCAGCATTTT.

The chain employs TRBV7-6 and TRBJ2-1; 11 bases match TRBD2. This CDR3 is built from 16 residues. V shed 4 bases, J shed 8 bases, and the junction held 10 bases outside the gene matches. In germline, CDR1 is SGHVS, CDR2 FNYEAQ. This CDR3 reads CASSSVGLAGIDEQFF. CDR3 nucleotide sequence: TGTGCCAGCAGCTCAGTCGGACTAGCGGGTATAGATGAGCAGTTCTTC. The whole variable domain, remainder taken from reference TRBV7-6 and TRBJ2-1, is GAGVSQSPRYKVTKRGQDVALRCDPISGHVSLYWYRQALGQGPEFLTYFNYEAQQDKSGLPNDRFSAERPEGSISTLTIQRTEQRDSAMYRCASSSVGLAGIDEQFFGPGTRLTVL.

The chain recombines TRBV2 with TRBJ2-1, with D tentatively TRBD2 (5 bases). From germline, CDR1 is SNHLY and CDR2 FYNNEI. The CDR3 is 13 residues long. V was trimmed by 6 bases and J by 9 bases, leaving 15 bases between them. CDR3 nucleotide sequence: TGTGCCAGCAGACCATCACGGGAAGGTGAGCAGTTCTTC. Amino acids: CASRPSREGEQFF.

The chain joins TRBV7-2 to TRBJ2-7; no clear D gene. Germline lookup yields CDR1 SGHTA and CDR2 FQGNSA. The CDR3 totals 12 residues. Trimming stripped 5 bases from V and 3 bases from J, with 8 bases between. For the CDR3, the DNA is TGTGCCAGCAGCCTACCGGGCTACGAGCAGTACTTC. Amino acid sequence: CASSLPGYEQYF.

The rearrangement uses TRBV5-6 and TRBJ2-5; TRBD1 matches 7 bases. The CDR3 has 14 residues. V lost 9 bases, J lost 1 base, and 9 bases stayed unmatched. Germline CDR1 is SGHDT and CDR2 is YYEEEE. This CDR3 reads CATRLTGRQETQYF. The CDR3 nucleotides read TGTGCCACCCGATTGACAGGGCGCCAAGAGACCCAGTACTTC.

The chain links TRBV19 to TRBJ1-6; 7 bases are shared with TRBD1. Germline V gene lookup returns CDR1 LNHDA and CDR2 SQIVND (reference sequence). The CDR3 is 12 amino acids. V lost 10 bases and J lost 9; bases outside the gene matches: 6. CDR3 amino acids: CATRQGGSPLHF. The CDR3 region has the DNA TGTGCCACAAGACAGGGCGGTTCACCCCTCCACTTT.

The V call is TRBV6-5, the J call TRBJ1-6, with a tentative D call TRBD1 (6 bases). Deletions cut 2 bases from V and 10 bases from J, with 9 bases between. This CDR3 has 13 residues. Germline CDR1 reads MNHEY; CDR2 reads SVGAGI. The CDR3 DNA is TGTGCCAGCAGTTACGGGGGGGGCTCACCCCTCCACTTT. Translating gives CASSYGGGSPLHF.